A selection of T cell receptor beta chains follows, all from one sample in a study of T-cell reconstitution after alpha-beta-depleted transplantation in children. TCRdb re-derived calls from the PCR reads in MiXCR, one entry per CDR3 protein. In the table there are a few hundred thousand distinct CDR3 sequences, 10% to 15% of which are singletons. The sequenced sample was PBMCs, mostly from graft donor cells, obtained 360 days after TCRalphabeta/CD19-depleted stem cell transplant. These receptors came from a male patient between 5 and 17 years old who had a stem cell transplant for acute myeloid leukemia, so the T cells may come from the graft donor. Both conserved end residues are part of each CDR3. D genes are given only for firm matches. Clone size is not always given. Where it is, it says once, few, many or a class for expanded clones.

NA medium-sized TRBJ1-2 TRBV20-1 CSAKAVTIYGYTF TGCAGTGCTAAGGCAGTAACGATCTATGGCTACACCTTC
TRBD1 many TRBJ2-1 TRBV10-3 CAISGFNGQGRDNEQFF TGTGCCATCAGTGGTTTCAATGGACAGGGGCGTGACAATGAGCAGTTCTTC
NA many TRBJ2-3 TRBV29-1 CSVEAGAITDTQYF TGCAGCGTTGAAGCGGGAGCGATCACAGATACGCAGTATTTT
NA few TRBJ2-7 TRBV27 CASSIDGTKQYF TGTGCCAGCAGTATCGACGGTACGAAGCAGTACTTC
TRBD1 few TRBJ2-5 TRBV20-1 CSADRDRGRETQYF TGCAGTGCTGACCGGGACAGGGGGCGGGAGACCCAGTACTTC
TRBD2 NA TRBJ2-7 TRBV12-3/TRBV12-4 CASTPSEREMDEQYF TGTGCCAGCACCCCCTCCGAGCGGGAGATGGACGAGCAGTACTTC
TRBD1 NA TRBJ2-7 TRBV27 CASSPGQGVGKQYF TGTGCCAGCAGCCCGGGACAGGGTGTGGGGAAGCAGTACTTC
NA NA TRBJ1-1 TRBV7-2 CASSTEPNTEAFF TGTGCCAGCTCAACCGAGCCGAACACTGAAGCTTTCTTT
TRBD1 NA TRBJ2-7 TRBV27 CASSRWGQGSYEQYF TGTGCCAGCAGTCGGTGGGGACAGGGCTCCTACGAGCAGTACTTC
TRBD2 NA TRBJ2-5 TRBV5-1 CASNLGLAPTRPQETQYF TGCGCCAGCAATCTCGGACTAGCGCCGACCCGACCTCAAGAGACCCAGTACTTC
NA NA TRBJ1-5 TRBV12-3/TRBV12-4 CASSLDRRLSNQPQHF TGTGCCAGCAGTTTAGACAGACGGTTAAGCAATCAGCCCCAGCATTTT
NA NA TRBJ2-5 TRBV7-2 CASSLGQVPGTQYF TGTGCCAGCAGCTTAGGACAGGTCCCGGGGACCCAGTACTTC
NA many TRBJ2-1 TRBV20-1 CSARSVNEQFF TGCAGTGCTAGAAGCGTCAATGAGCAGTTCTTC
NA many TRBJ2-7 TRBV6-1 CASKNSGSSYEQYF TGTGCCAGCAAAAACAGCGGATCCTCCTACGAGCAGTACTTC
TRBD2 NA TRBJ2-3 TRBV7-2 CASSNLAGLTDTQYF TGTGCCAGCAGCAACCTAGCGGGACTTACAGATACGCAGTATTTT
NA few TRBJ2-3 TRBV10-3 CAITEGGQSTDTQYF TGTGCCATCACCGAGGGGGGACAGAGCACAGATACGCAGTATTTT
TRBD1 NA TRBJ1-1 TRBV12-3/TRBV12-4 CASRPGQGTKTEAFF TGTGCCAGCAGACCTGGACAGGGAACCAAAACTGAAGCTTTCTTT
TRBD2 NA TRBJ2-3 TRBV28 CASNFLSGRADTQYF TGTGCCAGCAATTTTCTTAGCGGGAGGGCAGATACGCAGTATTTT
TRBD2 NA TRBJ2-1 TRBV12-3/TRBV12-4 CASTKGTSFSSSYNEQFF TGTGCCAGCACCAAGGGGACTAGCTTTTCGAGCTCCTACAATGAGCAGTTCTTC
NA few TRBJ2-1 TRBV24-1 CATSDWGDEQFF TGTGCCACCAGTGACTGGGGGGATGAGCAGTTCTTC
TRBD2 many TRBJ2-1 TRBV28 CASNQGPGTSDGYNEQFF TGTGCCAGCAACCAAGGGCCGGGGACTAGCGACGGGTACAATGAGCAGTTCTTC
NA NA TRBJ2-7 TRBV28 CASNRESTYEQYF TGTGCCAGCAATAGAGAGTCCACCTACGAGCAGTACTTC
NA NA TRBJ2-5 TRBV28 CASSVNFQETQYF TGTGCCAGCAGTGTGAACTTCCAAGAGACCCAGTACTTC
NA NA TRBJ2-3 TRBV7-2 CASSQRTKSTDTQYF TGTGCCAGCAGCCAAAGGACAAAAAGCACAGATACGCAGTATTTT
NA few TRBJ1-1 TRBV29-1 CSAQLWGNTEAFF TGCAGCGCACAGCTTTGGGGGAACACTGAAGCTTTCTTT
TRBD2 NA TRBJ2-7 TRBV20-1 CSASHRTSGRGGYEQYF TGCAGTGCTAGCCATCGGACTAGCGGGAGAGGAGGCTACGAGCAGTACTTC
TRBD2 few TRBJ2-7 TRBV5-5 CASSPGGAPRDEQYF TGTGCCAGCAGCCCGGGAGGGGCCCCCAGGGACGAGCAGTACTTC
NA NA TRBJ2-1 TRBV20-1 CSAPHSVAYNEQFF TGCAGTGCTCCTCATAGCGTCGCCTACAATGAGCAGTTCTTC
NA few TRBJ2-2 TRBV12-3/TRBV12-4 CASSRDGGGTGELFF TGTGCCAGCAGCCGCGACGGAGGGGGAACCGGGGAGCTGTTTTTT
NA NA TRBJ2-7 TRBV4-1 CASSQVLDSSYEQYF TGCGCCAGCAGCCAAGTCCTGGACAGCTCCTACGAGCAGTACTTC
NA many TRBJ1-4 TRBV20-1 CSSRGRGEKLFF TGCAGTTCGAGAGGGCGCGGTGAAAAACTGTTTTTT
NA few TRBJ1-1 TRBV6-1 CASSTQILNTEAFF TGTGCCAGCTCGACACAAATTTTGAACACTGAAGCTTTCTTT
TRBD2 many TRBJ2-2 TRBV27 CASTELAMANTGELFF TGTGCCAGCACCGAACTAGCGATGGCGAACACCGGGGAGCTGTTTTTT
TRBD2 NA TRBJ2-5 TRBV12-3/TRBV12-4 CASSRGLAGKNTKTQYF TGTGCCAGCAGCCGAGGACTAGCGGGCAAGAATACGAAGACCCAGTACTTC
NA few TRBJ2-1 TRBV7-6 CASSLGQADAEFF TGTGCCAGCAGCTTAGGACAGGCAGATGCCGAGTTCTTC
NA NA TRBJ1-1 TRBV28 CASKIWGPTNTEAFF TGTGCCAGCAAAATATGGGGGCCGACTAACACTGAAGCTTTCTTT
NA few TRBJ2-7 TRBV28 CASSLGRTLSYEQYF TGTGCCAGCAGTTTGGGGAGGACCCTCTCCTACGAGCAGTACTTC